This T cell receptor beta chain appears in the sequencing data of a study of T cell responses to AZD1222 COVID-19 vaccine. Study-wide results and caveats: Researchers took repertoire samples only after the peak T cell response had come. Females made up more of the donors, who were largely white British, and clonal diversity may have come out too low.

Profiling relied on immunoSEQ multiplex PCR, and the TCRdb table lists in-frame clones only, not all of them. This table has roughly 100,000 clones, 89% appearing once. This CDR3 spans 14 amino acids. V lost 3 bases, J lost 6 bases, and 15 bases lay in between. Looked up from germline, CDR1 is MNHEY and CDR2 is SVGEGT. Pooled in the analysis were second doses at about 4 or about 12 weeks. To note about this clone: Its specificity is unknown.

The material was peripheral blood, obtained 28 days after the second AZD1222 dose. The V and J genes are TRBV6-2 or TRBV6-3 and TRBJ2-7; D unclear. This TCR derives from an adult who received the AZD1222 COVID-19 vaccine. CDR3 sequence: CASSYWASPGEQYF. CDR3 nucleotides: TGTGCCAGCAGTTATTGGGCCTCCCCCGGCGAGCAGTACTTC.